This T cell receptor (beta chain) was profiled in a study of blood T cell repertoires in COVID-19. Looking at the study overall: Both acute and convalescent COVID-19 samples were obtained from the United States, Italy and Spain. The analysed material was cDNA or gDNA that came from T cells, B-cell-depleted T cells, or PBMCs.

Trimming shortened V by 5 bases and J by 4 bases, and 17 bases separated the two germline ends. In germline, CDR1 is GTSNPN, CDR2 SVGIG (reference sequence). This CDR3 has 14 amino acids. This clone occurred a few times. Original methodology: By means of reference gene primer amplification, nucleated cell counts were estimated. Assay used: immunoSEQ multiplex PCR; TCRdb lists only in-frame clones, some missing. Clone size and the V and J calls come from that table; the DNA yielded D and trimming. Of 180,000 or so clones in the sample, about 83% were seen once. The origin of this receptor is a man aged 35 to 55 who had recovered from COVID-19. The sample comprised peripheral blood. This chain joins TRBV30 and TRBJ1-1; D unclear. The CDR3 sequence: CAWGNGWSGTEAFF. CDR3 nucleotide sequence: TGTGCCTGGGGCAATGGGTGGTCGGGCACTGAAGCTTTCTTT. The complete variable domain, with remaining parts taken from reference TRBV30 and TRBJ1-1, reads SQTIHQWPATLVQPVGSPLSLECTVEGTSNPNLYWYRQAAGRGLQLLFYSVGIGQISSEVPQNLSASRPQDRQFILSSKKLLLSDSGFYLCAWGNGWSGTEAFFGQGTRLTVV.